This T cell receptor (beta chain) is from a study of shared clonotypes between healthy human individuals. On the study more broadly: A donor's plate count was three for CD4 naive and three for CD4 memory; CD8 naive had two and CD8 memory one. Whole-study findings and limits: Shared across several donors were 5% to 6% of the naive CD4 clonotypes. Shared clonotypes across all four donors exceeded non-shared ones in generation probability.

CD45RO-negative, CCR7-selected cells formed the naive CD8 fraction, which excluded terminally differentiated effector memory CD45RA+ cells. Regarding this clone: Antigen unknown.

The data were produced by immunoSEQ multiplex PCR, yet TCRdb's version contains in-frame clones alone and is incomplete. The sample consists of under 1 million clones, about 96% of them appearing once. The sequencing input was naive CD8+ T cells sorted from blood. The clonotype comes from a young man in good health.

The CDR3, as DNA: TGTGCCAGCAGCCCCCAACAGCTAGCGAGCACAGATACGCAGTATTTT. The encoded protein is CASSPQQLASTDTQYF. V gene TRBV13 combines with J gene TRBJ2-3; D is possibly TRBD2 (6 bases). CDR3 length: 16 residues. Germline loops: CDR1 PRHDT, CDR2 FYEKMQ (reference sequence). V dropped 5 bases and J dropped 0 bases, with 15 bases sitting between them.